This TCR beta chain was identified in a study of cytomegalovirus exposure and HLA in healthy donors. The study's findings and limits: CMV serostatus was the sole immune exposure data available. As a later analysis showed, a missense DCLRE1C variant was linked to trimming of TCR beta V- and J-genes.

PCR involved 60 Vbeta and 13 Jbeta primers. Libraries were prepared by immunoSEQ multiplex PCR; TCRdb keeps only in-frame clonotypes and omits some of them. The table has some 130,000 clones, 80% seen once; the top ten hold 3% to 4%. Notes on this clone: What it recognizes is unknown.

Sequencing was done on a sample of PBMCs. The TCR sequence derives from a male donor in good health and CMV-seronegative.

DNA for the CDR3: TGTGCCAGCTCACCCCTTGTGGGCACCCAGTACTTC. It yields the protein CASSPLVGTQYF. The chain employs TRBV18 and TRBJ2-5; D gene uncertain. The CDR3 has 12 amino acids. The V gene lost 3 bases and the J gene lost 8 bases, with 10 bases spanning the gap. Germline-derived CDR1 and CDR2 are KGHSH and LQKENI.